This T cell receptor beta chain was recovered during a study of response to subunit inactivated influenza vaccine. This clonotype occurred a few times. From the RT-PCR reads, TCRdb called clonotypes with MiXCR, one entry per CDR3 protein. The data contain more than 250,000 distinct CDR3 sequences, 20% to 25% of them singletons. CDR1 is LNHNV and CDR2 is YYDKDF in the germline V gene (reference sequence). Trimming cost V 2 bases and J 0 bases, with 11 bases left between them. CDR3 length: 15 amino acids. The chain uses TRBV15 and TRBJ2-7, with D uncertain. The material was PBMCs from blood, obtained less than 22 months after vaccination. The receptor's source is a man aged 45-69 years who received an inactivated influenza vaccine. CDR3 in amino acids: CATSRKVSSSYEQYF. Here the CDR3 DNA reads TGTGCCACCAGCAGAAAAGTTTCGAGCTCCTACGAGCAGTACTTC.